This TCR beta chain was observed in a study of T cell repertoires in cytomegalovirus infection. Study-level background: Matching HLA type, along with CMV infection, was indicated by public TCR beta signatures.

A note on this clonotype: Its antigen is not known.

TCRdb re-analysed the reads in MiXCR, keeping a single row per CDR3 protein. The sample has fewer than 350,000 distinct CDR3 sequences, 8% to 9.5% seen once. Overall study results and limits: Dominating the ex vivo response were TCR beta clonotypes that were CMV-specific and HLA-C-restricted.

J was trimmed by 3 bases and V by 7 bases; bases with no gene match: 5. The CDR3 runs to 15 residues. CDR1 LNHNV and CDR2 YYDKDF come from the germline V gene (reference sequence). Source material: PBMCs. The V gene is TRBV15, the J gene TRBJ2-2; TRBD1 matches 10 bases. The source is a human donor in good health (CMV status not recorded). Some clones in this sample may be carry-over from other donors' samples. Here the CDR3 DNA reads TGTGCCACCATCTCGGGGACAGGGGACACCGGGGAGCTGTTTTTT. This sequence encodes CATISGTGDTGELFF.